This TCR beta chain emerged from a study of blood T cell repertoires in COVID-19. Study-wide background: Acute and convalescent COVID-19 samples came from the United States, Italy and Spain.

V lost 6 bases, J lost 0 bases, and 3 bases stayed unmatched. The CDR3 length is 15 residues. Germline CDR1 and CDR2: LGHNT and FRNRAP. Membership in each cohort depended on participant-reported clinical history. Using immunoSEQ multiplex PCR, the repertoire was profiled, and TCRdb retains in-frame clones only, with some absent. The profile shows about 370,000 clones, approximately 93% of them singletons. The sequenced material came from PBMCs or T cells enriched from blood (not recorded which). The sequence derives from a woman aged 40 to 50 who had been exposed to COVID-19. The chain employs TRBV12-5 and TRBJ2-1; 9 nucleotides line up with TRBD2. In DNA, the CDR3 is TGTGCTAGTGGGCGGGAGGGCCGCTCCTACAATGAGCAGTTCTTC. Translated: CASGREGRSYNEQFF.